Presented here are 27 T cell receptor beta chains from one specimen sequenced in a study of tumor and adjacent non-tumor tissue in lung cancer. The library came from three nested PCR rounds adapted from ARM-PCR protocols. TCRdb independently ran MiXCR on the multiplex PCR reads; one entry per CDR3 protein. This table holds about 120,000 distinct CDR3 sequences, 66% found once. This sample's RNA came from whole unsorted tissue. Source material: lung tumor tissue. Source of these receptors: a man between 25 and 39 years old with non-small cell lung cancer.

This clonotype was found a few times. This may be a read error: a much more frequent sequence differs by one nucleotide. This chain connects TRBV29-1 to TRBJ2-3, with 8 bases matching TRBD2. V lost 6 bases to trimming and J lost 5 bases; unmatched junction nucleotides: 13. This CDR3 comprises 15 residues. From germline, CDR1 is SQVTM and CDR2 ANQGSEA. CDR3 DNA: TGCAGCGTCTGGACTATCGGGAGGGCCCTAGATACGCAGTATTTT. Amino acids: CSVWTIGRALDTQYF.

About this clonotype itself: A read error may be the cause here, since a much bigger clone is one base away. The V gene is TRBV4-2, the J gene TRBJ1-3, with D uncertain. The V end lost 4 bases, the J end lost 3 bases, and 13 bases lay between the germline ends. This CDR3 comprises 15 residues. Germline CDR1 and CDR2: LGHNA and YNFKEQ. The CDR3 coding sequence is TGTGCCAGCAGCCCGGGTTGGGATGTTGGAAACACCATATATTTT. It specifies CASSPGWDVGNTIYF.

In its sample, this clonotype was seen many times. This sequence joins TRBV6-5 and TRBJ2-7; 10 nucleotides agree with TRBD1. Trimming removed 0 bases from V and 6 bases from J; junction bases left unmatched: 2. Germline V gives CDR1 MNHEY, CDR2 SVGAGI. This CDR3 has 14 amino acids. The CDR3 spells CASSYSRQGAEQYF. The CDR3, as DNA: TGTGCCAGCAGTTACTCAAGACAGGGGGCCGAGCAGTACTTC.

Comment on this clonotype: One junction end does not reproduce the germline sequence, and a read error may be involved. This rearrangement joins TRBV5-1 to TRBJ1-6, with D possibly TRBD1 on 5 matching bases. The CDR3 loop spans 15 amino acids. Germline-derived CDR1 and CDR2 are SGHRS and YFSETQ. The CDR3 spells CASGFGGFDNSPLQF. The CDR3 DNA sequence: TGCGCCAGCGGCTTTGGGGGGTTCGATAATTCACCCCTCCAATTT.

Of note for this clonotype: Without the conserved terminal phenylalanine or tryptophan, this CDR3 likely stems from a read error. It is unclear where the CDR3 begins or ends on the DNA, so no DNA is shown, and the CDR3 is as TCRdb lists it. This sequence joins TRBV11-1 and TRBJ1-1; TRBD1 is the table's D call and was not checked against the DNA. Both ends counted, the CDR3 spans 15 residues. Germline assignment: CDR1 SGHAT and CDR2 FQDESV (reference sequence). The CDR3 sequence is CACSSPDSLNTEASY.

On this clonotype: The germline gene is not matched at one end of the junction; a read error may be the cause. The chain couples TRBV20-1 to TRBJ2-7; unclear D gene. The CDR3 has 11 residues. The germline V gene encodes CDR1 DFQATT and CDR2 SNEGSKA (reference sequence). CDR3 nucleotides: TGCAGTGCTAGAGGTGGGTTGGACGAACACTTC. Its protein is CSARGGLDEHF.

This rearrangement joins TRBV11-2 to TRBJ1-2, with 8 positions matching TRBD1. Germline values: CDR1 SGHAT, CDR2 FQNNGV. This CDR3 region has 15 residues. CDR3 sequence (DNA): TGTGGTAGCAGCTTCATGGACAGGGTCCTCTATGGCTACACCTTC. Amino acid sequence: CGSSFMDRVLYGYTF. The entire variable domain, with the rest obtained from reference TRBV11-2 and TRBJ1-2, is as follows: EAGVAQSPRYKIIEKRQSVAFWCNPISGHATLYWYQQILGQGPKLLIQFQNNGVVDDSQLPKDRFSAERLKGVDSTLKIQPAKLEDSAVYLCGSSFMDRVLYGYTFGSGTRLTVV.

Remarks on this clonotype: The junction differs from germline at one of its ends, possibly a read error. J is TRBJ1-2 and V is TRBV4-1, with TRBD1 matching 8 bases. The germline V gene encodes CDR1 MGHRA and CDR2 YSYEKL. The CDR3 consists of 17 residues. For the CDR3, the DNA is TGCGCCAGCACCCAAGATAGGTCCGCAGGGGGCACACGTGGCTACACCTTC. This encodes CASTQDRSAGGTRGYTF.

Notes on this clonotype: A read error may account for a junction end that differs from germline. This rearrangement joins TRBV20-1 to TRBJ2-3; 13 bases fit TRBD2. CDR1 is DFQATT and CDR2 is SNEGSKA in the germline V gene (reference sequence). CDR3 length: 16 amino acids. The DNA of the CDR3 is TGCAGTGCCCGAAGACTAGCGGGGGGCCACACAGAAACGCAATATTTT. Translating it yields CSARRLAGGHTETQYF.

With respect to this clonotype: This may be a read error, as it is one base from a much larger clone. The J gene is TRBJ2-7, the V gene TRBV12-3 or TRBV12-4, with a possible D match to TRBD2 (6 bases). This CDR3 has 12 amino acids. Trimming took off 2 bases at V and 6 bases at J, with 8 bases between the two ends. CDR3 nucleotides: TGTGCCAGCAGTTTATGGAGGGCCGAGCAGTACTTC. It codes for CASSLWRAEQYF.

As regards this clonotype: Its ends do not fully match the called genes, so a read error is possible. In DNA, the CDR3 is TGCAGCGTTGAAGGGACAGTCGATAATGAGCAGATCTTC. Its translation is CSVEGTVDNEQIF. This sequence joins TRBV29-1 and TRBJ2-1; a weak D match, TRBD1 (6 bases). CDR3 length: 13 residues. Germline CDR1 is SQVTM and CDR2 is ANQGSEA.

The table lists this clonotype with many counts. The V gene is TRBV4-1, the J gene TRBJ1-1, with 7 nucleotides matching TRBD1. After removal of 2 bases from V and 3 bases from J, the junction contained 3 bases not matched to a gene. The germline gives CDR1 MGHRA, CDR2 YSYEKL. This CDR3 contains 14 residues. CDR3: CASSQPDRDTEAFF. CDR3 DNA: TGCGCCAGCAGCCAACCCGACAGGGACACTGAAGCTTTCTTT.

As for this clonotype: The junction departs from germline at one end; a sequencing error may be responsible. CDR3 protein: CDSISLRVGELFF. The CDR3 nucleotides are TGTGACAGCATCTCACTCAGAGTCGGGGAGCTGTTTTTT. The chain couples TRBV11-2 to TRBJ2-2; D not resolved. Germline V gene data show CDR1 as SGHAT and CDR2 as FQNNGV. The CDR3 runs 13 residues.

This clonotype was counted ten times or more. The chain recombines TRBV29-1 with TRBJ1-3; 7 positions agree with TRBD1. The CDR3 runs 15 residues. Germline V CDR1 and CDR2: SQVTM, ANQGSEA. J gave up 4 bases and V 7 bases, and 13 bases lay outside the gene matches. The CDR3 protein is CSAGTAETGGNTIYF. The CDR3 DNA sequence: TGCAGCGCGGGGACAGCAGAAACTGGGGGAAACACCATATATTTT.

Worth noting for this clonotype: Since no conserved phenylalanine or tryptophan closes the CDR3, a read error is the likely cause. This chain uses TRBV28 with TRBJ2-1; D might be TRBD2 (6 bases). Trimming took off 4 bases at V and 13 bases at J, with 32 bases between the two ends. Germline loops: CDR1 MDHEN, CDR2 SYDVKM. This CDR3 comprises 18 residues. CDR3 region: CASSSPIAEKSSYSEQFL. CDR3 in DNA: TGTGCCAGCAGTTCCCCCATAGCGGAGAAGAGCTCCTACAGTGAACAGTTCCTC.

This clonotype was counted a few times. The chain uses TRBV20-1 and TRBJ1-2, with TRBD1 as a possible D gene (6 bases). V shed 0 bases and J shed 0 bases, with 17 bases lying between them. CDR1 and CDR2 (germline): DFQATT, SNEGSKA (reference sequence). The CDR3 is 17 residues long. CDR3 sequence (DNA): TGCAGTGCTAGAGATCGAAGTCGTACAGGGACTAACTATGGCTACACCTTC. Its translation: CSARDRSRTGTNYGYTF.

Turning to this clonotype: The conserved final phenylalanine or tryptophan is absent from the CDR3, which likely points to a read error. The chain recombines TRBV29-1 with TRBJ2-7; 7 bases map to TRBD1. V gave up 7 bases and J gave up 5 bases; unmatched junction bases: 11. This CDR3 region has 13 residues. Germline V gene data show CDR1 as SQVTM and CDR2 as ANQGSEA. CDR3 sequence reads: CSAPGQRANEQYL. The CDR3 coding sequence is TGCAGCGCCCCGGGACAGAGGGCCAACGAGCAGTACCTC.

The table lists this clonotype with many counts. CDR3 sequence (DNA): TGTGCCAGCAGTTACGATACTAGCGGGATACAGGAGCTGTTTTTT. Its protein is CASSYDTSGIQELFF. The V call is TRBV6-5, the J call TRBJ2-2, with 10 bases matching TRBD2. V was pared by 2 bases and J by 10 bases, with 7 bases of the junction left unmatched. The CDR3 loop spans 15 amino acids. Looked up from germline, CDR1 is MNHEY and CDR2 is SVGAGI.

This clonotype was seen once. The chain joins TRBV29-1 to TRBJ2-1; TRBD1 matches 10 bases. After removal of 4 bases from V and 9 bases from J, the junction contained 12 bases not matched to a gene. The germline V gene encodes CDR1 SQVTM and CDR2 ANQGSEA. The CDR3 extends over 15 amino acids. CDR3 region: CSVGMGRQGAVEQFF. The CDR3 DNA follows: TGCAGCGTTGGCATGGGGAGACAGGGGGCTGTTGAGCAGTTCTTC.

Regarding this clonotype: This may be a read error: a much more frequent sequence differs by one nucleotide. The rearrangement joins TRBV20-1 to TRBJ2-5, with 9 bases that match TRBD1. The CDR3 totals 14 residues. The V gene end was trimmed by 5 bases and the J gene end by 2 bases; junction bases not matched to a gene: 6. The germline CDR1 and CDR2 sequences are DFQATT and SNEGSKA (reference sequence). CDR3 DNA sequence: TGCAGTGCTGTGGGGACAGGGACGCAAGAGACCCAGTACTTC. It encodes CSAVGTGTQETQYF.

Comment on this clonotype: At one boundary the junction diverges from the germline segment, which might be a read error. The V and J genes are TRBV6-1 and TRBJ2-3, with D tentatively TRBD1 or TRBD2 (5 bases each). This CDR3 has 14 amino acids. In germline, CDR1 is MNHNS, CDR2 SASEGT. The CDR3 here is CASCAGTIGYTQFF. For the CDR3, the DNA is TGTGCCAGCTGCGCCGGGACGATTGGTTATACGCAGTTTTTT.

This clonotype has just a few counts. This may arise from a read error, as a much more abundant clone is one base away. This chain uses TRBV29-1 with TRBJ1-3; no clear D. The CDR3 is 12 amino acids. Germline assignment: CDR1 SQVTM and CDR2 ANQGSEA. Trimming took off 3 bases at V and 0 bases at J, with 3 bases between the two ends. The CDR3 nucleotides read TGCAGCGTTGACGTCTCTGGAAACACCATATATTTT. Its translation is CSVDVSGNTIYF.

This clonotype was picked up many times. The chain couples TRBV6-6 to TRBJ1-4, with D tentatively TRBD1 (5 bases). The CDR3 contains 13 residues. CDR1 and CDR2 from the germline V gene are MNHNY and SVGAGI (reference sequence). Trimming took 7 bases from V and 3 from J, leaving 9 bases between them. CDR3: CASNGDPNEKLFF. For the CDR3, the DNA is TGTGCCAGCAACGGGGACCCTAATGAAAAACTGTTTTTT.

This clonotype came up a few times. Since a much larger clone is just one base distant, this may be a read error. The chain recombines TRBV20-1 with TRBJ2-3, with a possible D match to TRBD2 (6 bases). The V gene's germline CDR1 is DFQATT and CDR2 SNEGSKA (reference sequence). The CDR3 contains 12 residues. In nucleotides, the CDR3 is TGCAGTACTAGCCCCGATTGGGATACGCAGTATTTT. Its translation: CSTSPDWDTQYF.

Worth noting for this clonotype: Germline and junction disagree at one end, which may indicate a read error. CDR3 DNA: TGTGCCAGCATGTTGCTAGCGAAGTACAACGAGCAGTTCTTC. Translated: CASMLLAKYNEQFF. V gene TRBV6-5 combines with J gene TRBJ2-1; maybe TRBD2 (6 bases). Looked up from germline, CDR1 is MNHEY and CDR2 is SVGAGI. This CDR3 spans 14 amino acids.

This chain uses TRBV5-1 with TRBJ2-7; D is perhaps TRBD1 (5 bases). The CDR3 is made up of 13 amino acids. Germline V gene lookup returns CDR1 SGHRS and CDR2 YFSETQ. V lost 0 bases and J lost 7, with 11 bases in between. CDR3 residues: CASSLDRIDEQYF. The CDR3 DNA follows: TGCGCCAGCAGCTTGGACAGGATAGATGAGCAGTACTTC. The entire variable domain, with the rest obtained from reference TRBV5-1 and TRBJ2-7, is as follows: KAGVTQTPRYLIKTRGQQVTLSCSPISGHRSVSWYQQTPGQGLQFLFEYFSETQRNKGNFPGRFSGRQFSNSRSEMNVSTLELGDSALYLCASSLDRIDEQYFGPGTRLTVT.

Of note for this clonotype: A much larger clonotype is one base distant, so this may be a read error. CDR3 region: CSVETPSNSGELFF. DNA of the CDR3: TGCAGCGTAGAGACACCCTCGAACAGCGGGGAGCTGTTTTTT. The genes are TRBV29-1 and TRBJ2-2; D is unresolved. The CDR3 loop spans 14 amino acids. Germline assignment: CDR1 SQVTM and CDR2 ANQGSEA.